A single TCR beta chain is shown here with its context. The data originate from a study of blood T cell repertoires in COVID-19. Across the whole study: T cells, B-cell-depleted T cells, or PBMCs supplied cDNA or gDNA.

Enrolled through a virtual design, the participants were between 18 and 89 years of age and came from about two dozen US areas. Clinical history as reported by participants underpinned cohort assignment. Exposed enrollees encountered a COVID-19 case at some point within 2 weeks before study entry. This table comes from immunoSEQ multiplex PCR, and its TCRdb copy is limited to in-frame clones, with some not included. This table has some 320,000 clones, roughly 85% appearing once. This TCR came from a woman in her twenties or thirties who had been exposed to COVID-19. Specimen: PBMCs or T cells enriched from blood (not recorded which).

CDR3 nucleotide sequence: TGTGCCAGCAGCTTAGGGGGACTAGCGGGAGTCGAGCAGTACTTC. Translating gives CASSLGGLAGVEQYF. This chain connects TRBV7-3 to TRBJ2-7, with 14 positions matching TRBD2. This CDR3 has 15 amino acids. In germline, CDR1 is SGHTA, CDR2 FQGTGA. V gave up 2 bases and J gave up 6 bases; unmatched junction bases: 3.